The 21 T cell receptor beta chains presented below share a single source sample, sequenced in a study of blood T cell repertoires in COVID-19. TCRdb's copy holds only in-frame clones and misses some; the assay was immunoSEQ multiplex PCR. The data show about 280,000 clones, with approximately 90% seen just once and 2.2% held by the top ten. Material for sequencing was peripheral blood. The source is a woman aged 45-65 years who had recovered from COVID-19.

The J gene is TRBJ2-5, the V gene TRBV27; 8 nucleotides agree with TRBD2. The junction had 4 bases not matched to a gene; V was cut back by 5 bases and J by 2 bases. The CDR3 sequence is 14 residues long. Germline loops: CDR1 MNHEY, CDR2 SMNVEV (reference sequence). CDR3 amino acids: CASSPSSGQETQYF. The DNA of the CDR3 is TGTGCCAGCAGTCCTTCTAGCGGGCAAGAGACCCAGTACTTC.

The CDR3 DNA follows: TGTGCCAGCAGCTCAAGACAGGGCTACACCTTC. It codes for CASSSRQGYTF. V and J are TRBV9 and TRBJ1-2, with D perhaps TRBD1 (5 bases). V was cut by 4 bases and J by 8 bases, with 9 bases left in between. This CDR3 comprises 11 residues. Germline V gene data show CDR1 as SGDLS and CDR2 as YYNGEE.

This clone was picked up a small number of times. The chain has TRBV28 and TRBJ2-7, with TRBD1 matching over 7 bases. Germline loops: CDR1 MDHEN, CDR2 SYDVKM. CDR3 length: 14 residues. J gave up 3 bases and V 5 bases, and 7 bases lay outside the gene matches. In nucleotides, the CDR3 is TGTGCCAGCAGTCCATCAGGGGGAAGCTACGAGCAGTACTTC. Translated: CASSPSGGSYEQYF. Variable domain in full (rest from reference TRBV28 and TRBJ2-7): DVKVTQSSRYLVKRTGEKVFLECVQDMDHENMFWYRQDPGLGLRLIYFSYDVKMKEKGDIPEGYSVSREKKERFSLILESASTNQTSMYLCASSPSGGSYEQYFGPGTRLTVT.

This chain uses TRBV29-1 with TRBJ2-3, with 9 bases that match TRBD2. Germline V gene data show CDR1 as SQVTM and CDR2 as ANQGSEA. Trimming at V came to 6 bases and at J to 6 bases, leaving 10 bases not matched to a gene. The CDR3 has 14 amino acids. The CDR3 DNA is TGCAGCGTCACCGGGGGACTAGCCTTGGATACGCAGTATTTT. It codes for CSVTGGLALDTQYF.

The chain couples TRBV5-6 to TRBJ2-2, with a weak D call TRBD2 (5 bases). V was pared by 0 bases and J by 4 bases, with 7 bases between. CDR1 and CDR2 from the germline V gene are SGHDT and YYEEEE. The CDR3 loop spans 14 amino acids. The CDR3 DNA reads TGTGCCAGCAGCTTGGGGCGGGTCACCGGGGAGCTGTTTTTT. This codes for CASSLGRVTGELFF.

This chain connects TRBV29-1 to TRBJ2-1, with D possibly being TRBD2 (5 bases). Between the trimmed V and J ends, which lost 4 bases and 8 bases, there was a span of 15 bases. CDR3 size: 13 residues. The germline V gene has CDR1 SQVTM and CDR2 ANQGSEA. The CDR3 DNA reads TGCAGCGTTGCGCCATGGAGGTTAGATGAGCAGTTCTTC. This encodes CSVAPWRLDEQFF.

The chain has TRBV4-3 and TRBJ1-2; 7 positions match TRBD1. Trimming at V came to 3 bases and at J to 5 bases, leaving 15 bases not matched to a gene. CDR1 and CDR2 from the germline V gene are LGHNA and YSLEER. This CDR3 spans 17 amino acids. The CDR3 sequence is CASSHTRTGQPEYGYTF. CDR3 bases: TGCGCCAGCAGCCACACGAGGACAGGCCAGCCGGAATATGGCTACACCTTC.

The rearrangement uses TRBV6-5 and TRBJ1-1; perhaps TRBD1 as D (5 bases). Germline assignment: CDR1 MNHEY and CDR2 SVGAGI. V was pared by 8 bases and J by 5 bases, with 18 bases between. This CDR3 has 14 amino acids. The CDR3 is CASEAGNVWTEAFF. The CDR3 DNA sequence: TGTGCCAGCGAGGCAGGGAATGTTTGGACTGAAGCTTTCTTT.

The chain is built from TRBV7-9 and TRBJ1-1, with TRBD1 as a possible D gene (5 bases). V lost 5 bases, J lost 0 bases, and 13 bases lay in between. This CDR3 has 15 amino acids. CDR1 SEHNR and CDR2 FQNEAQ come from the germline V gene (reference sequence). DNA of the CDR3: TGTGCCAGCAGCCCCGGGGGGACGGTGAACACTGAAGCTTTCTTT. Translated, it gives CASSPGGTVNTEAFF.

V is TRBV7-2 and J is TRBJ1-2; possible D gene TRBD1, 6 bases. This CDR3 spans 14 amino acids. V was cut by 5 bases and J by 4 bases, with 14 bases left in between. Germline-derived CDR1 and CDR2 are SGHTA and FQGNSA. The CDR3: CASSPPGVPYGYTF. The CDR3 nucleotides are TGTGCCAGCAGCCCTCCAGGGGTGCCCTATGGCTACACCTTC.

V gene TRBV4-3 combines with J gene TRBJ1-3, with unresolved D. The CDR3 has 18 amino acids. The germline V gene encodes CDR1 LGHNA and CDR2 YSLEER. V lost 0 bases to trimming and J lost 1 base, with 16 bases between them. Written as DNA, the CDR3 is TGCGCCAGCAGCCAAGATGAAAAGGAGGTAGTTTCTGGAAACACCATATATTTT. This codes for CASSQDEKEVVSGNTIYF.

This sequence joins TRBV5-1 and TRBJ2-7, with D unclear. This CDR3 has 13 residues. Germline CDR1 is SGHRS and CDR2 is YFSETQ. V lost 2 bases to trimming and J lost 4 bases, with 10 bases between them. The CDR3 sequence: CASSLSNPYEQYF. DNA of the CDR3: TGCGCCAGCAGCTTAAGCAATCCTTACGAGCAGTACTTC.

This chain links TRBV10-3 with TRBJ1-1, with 8 positions matching TRBD1. This CDR3 is built from 12 residues. V was pared by 4 bases and J by 6 bases, with 1 base of the junction left unmatched. Germline CDR1 is ENHRY and CDR2 is SYGVKD. In nucleotides, the CDR3 is TGTGCCATCAGTGGGACAGGGCCTGAAGCTTTCTTT. Amino acid sequence: CAISGTGPEAFF.

This clone was seen once. The same CDR3 is also encoded by other DNA sequences in this sample. The chain has TRBV18 and TRBJ2-5; 12 bases align to TRBD2. Germline loops: CDR1 KGHSH, CDR2 LQKENI. CDR3 length: 14 residues. J gave up 5 bases and V 3 bases, and 1 base lay outside the gene matches. This CDR3 reads CASSPGLAGETQYF. Written as DNA, the CDR3 is TGTGCCAGCTCACCTGGACTAGCGGGGGAGACCCAGTACTTC.

The chain carries TRBV12-3 or TRBV12-4 and TRBJ1-3; D unresolved. The CDR3 contains 12 residues. Deletions cut 6 bases from V and 4 bases from J, with 7 bases between. Written as DNA, the CDR3 is TGTGCCAGCAGCCCGTTAGGAAACACCATATATTTT. Translating it yields CASSPLGNTIYF.

The rearrangement uses TRBV7-9 and TRBJ1-1; 7 bases agree with TRBD1. Per germline, CDR1 SEHNR and CDR2 FQNEAQ (reference sequence). Unmatched junction bases numbered 9, after V lost 5 bases and J lost 0 bases. The CDR3 totals 16 residues. CDR3 loop: CASSPRGPGMNTEAFF. CDR3 nucleotides: TGTGCCAGCAGCCCGAGGGGGCCGGGAATGAACACTGAAGCTTTCTTT.

This clone was recorded only once. CDR3: CASSALVLRLNTGELFF. In nucleotides, the CDR3 is TGTGCCAGCAGTGCGTTAGTTTTAAGACTGAACACCGGGGAGCTGTTTTTT. V and J are TRBV6-4 and TRBJ2-2; D is unclear. The CDR3 runs 17 residues. CDR1 is MRHNA, CDR2 SNTAGT, per germline. The V end lost 4 bases, the J end lost 1 base, and 16 bases lay between the germline ends.

The J gene is TRBJ2-1, the V gene TRBV5-1, with 8 bases lining up with TRBD1. The CDR3 consists of 16 residues. With 4 bases clipped from V and 0 bases from J, the junction kept 6 bases outside the gene matches. Germline-derived CDR1 and CDR2 are SGHRS and YFSETQ. The CDR3 DNA reads TGCGCCAGCAGCACTACAGGGGGGAGCTCCTACAATGAGCAGTTCTTC. Amino acid sequence: CASSTTGGSSYNEQFF.

V gene TRBV10-2 combines with J gene TRBJ1-3, with 10 bases that match TRBD1. The CDR3 is made up of 13 amino acids. J gave up 7 bases and V 4 bases, and 1 base lay outside the gene matches. Germline CDR1 reads WSHSY; CDR2 reads SAAADI. CDR3: CASSGQGANTIYF. The CDR3 nucleotides read TGCGCCAGCAGTGGACAGGGGGCGAACACCATATATTTT.

In DNA form, the CDR3 reads TGTGCCAGCAGCCAAGACGGAGTTTACAATGAGCAGTTCTTC. Protein product: CASSQDGVYNEQFF. The chain links TRBV4-2 to TRBJ2-1; D ambiguous. Germline CDR1 LGHNA, CDR2 YNFKEQ. V was clipped by 0 bases and J by 4 bases, with 7 bases between them. CDR3 length: 14 amino acids.

This CDR3 reads CASSLYRATEAFF. In DNA form, the CDR3 reads TGTGCCAGCAGCTTATACAGGGCCACTGAAGCTTTCTTT. The chain couples TRBV5-4 to TRBJ1-1; D may be TRBD1 (6 bases). Trimming left V 2 bases short and J 4 bases short, with 9 bases between. The CDR3 consists of 13 residues. From germline, CDR1 is SGHNT and CDR2 YYREEE (reference sequence).